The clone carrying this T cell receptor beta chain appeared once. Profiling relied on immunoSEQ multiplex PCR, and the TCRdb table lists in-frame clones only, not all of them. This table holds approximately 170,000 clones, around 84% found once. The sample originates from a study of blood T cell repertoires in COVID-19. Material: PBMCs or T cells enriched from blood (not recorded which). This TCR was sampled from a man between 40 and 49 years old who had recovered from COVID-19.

CDR3 loop: CASSVDGGTYEQYF. CDR3 coding DNA: TGTGCCAGCAGCGTAGATGGGGGCACCTACGAGCAGTACTTC. This rearrangement joins TRBV9 to TRBJ2-7, with D possibly matching TRBD1 (6 bases). The CDR3 is 14 residues long. Looked up from germline, CDR1 is SGDLS and CDR2 is YYNGEE. V lost 0 bases to trimming and J lost 2 bases, with 9 bases between them.